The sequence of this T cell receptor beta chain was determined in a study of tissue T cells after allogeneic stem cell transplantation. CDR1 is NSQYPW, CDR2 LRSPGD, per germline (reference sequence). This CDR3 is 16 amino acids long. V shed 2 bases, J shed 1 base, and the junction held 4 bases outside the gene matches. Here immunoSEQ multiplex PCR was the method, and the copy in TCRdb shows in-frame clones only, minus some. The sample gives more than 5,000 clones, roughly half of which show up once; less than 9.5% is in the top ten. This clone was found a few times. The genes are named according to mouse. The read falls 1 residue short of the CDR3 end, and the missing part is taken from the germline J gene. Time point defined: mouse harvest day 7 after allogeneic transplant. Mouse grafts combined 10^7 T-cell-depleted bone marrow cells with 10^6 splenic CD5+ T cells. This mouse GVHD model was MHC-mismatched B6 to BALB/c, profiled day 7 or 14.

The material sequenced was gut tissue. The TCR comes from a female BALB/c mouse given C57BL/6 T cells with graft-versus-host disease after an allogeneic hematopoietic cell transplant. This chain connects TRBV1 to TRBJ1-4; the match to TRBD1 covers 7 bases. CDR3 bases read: TGCACCTGCAGTGCATTCCGGGACAGTTCCAACGAAAGATTATTT. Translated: CTCSAFRDSSNERLF. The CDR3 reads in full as CTCSAFRDSSNERLFF. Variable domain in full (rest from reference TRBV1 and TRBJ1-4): VTLLEQNPRWRLVPRGQAVNLRCILKNSQYPWMSWYQQDLQKQLQWLFTLRSPGDKEVKSLPGADYLATRVTDTELRLQVANMSQGRTLYCTCSAFRDSSNERLFFGHGTKLSVL.